The 26 T cell receptor beta chains presented below share a single source sample, sequenced in a study of blood T cell repertoires in COVID-19. The method was immunoSEQ multiplex PCR; TCRdb's version includes in-frame clones alone and lacks a portion of them. The repertoire holds 150,000 to 200,000 clones, about four fifths seen once, with more than 7% in the top ten. Sequencing was carried out using peripheral blood. These receptors were collected from a woman aged 55-69 years with COVID-19, enrolled during active disease.

V usage is TRBV29-1 and J usage is TRBJ1-4; D is possibly TRBD1 (5 bases). Trimming shortened V by 6 bases and J by 7 bases, and 12 bases separated the two germline ends. CDR3 length equals 12 residues. CDR1 is SQVTM and CDR2 is ANQGSEA in the germline V gene. CDR3 sequence (DNA): TGCAGCGTGTCGGTCGGGGGTGAAAAACTGTTTTTT. Encoded protein: CSVSVGGEKLFF.

The chain links TRBV6-5 to TRBJ1-1, with D maybe TRBD1 (5 bases). The length of the CDR3 is 14 residues. The V end lost 5 bases, the J end lost 6 bases, and 16 bases lay between the germline ends. Germline V gene sequence: CDR1 MNHEY, CDR2 SVGAGI. The CDR3 sequence is CASSPRVPIPEAFF. The DNA of the CDR3 is TGTGCCAGCAGTCCCAGGGTCCCAATACCTGAAGCTTTCTTT.

This rearrangement joins TRBV12-5 to TRBJ2-1; 8 bases line up with TRBD1. From germline, CDR1 is LGHNT and CDR2 FRNRAP. Unmatched junction bases numbered 6, after V lost 4 bases and J lost 7 bases. This CDR3 region has 14 residues. Here the CDR3 reads CASGSRGRRNEQFF. CDR3 DNA: TGTGCTAGTGGTTCCAGGGGGCGGAGGAATGAGCAGTTCTTC.

In its sample, this clone was seen many times. V gene TRBV5-4 combines with J gene TRBJ2-6, with D perhaps matching TRBD2 (5 bases). V dropped 4 bases and J dropped 1 base, with 12 bases sitting between them. The germline CDR1 and CDR2 sequences are SGHNT and YYREEE (reference sequence). CDR3 length: 16 residues. CDR3 coding DNA: TGTGCCAGCAGCGCGGAGAGGAGGTCTGGGGCCAACGTCCTGACTTTC. It yields the protein CASSAERRSGANVLTF.

V and J are TRBV7-2 and TRBJ2-7; TRBD1 is a possible D gene (5 bases). Germline CDR1 SGHTA, CDR2 FQGNSA. Trimming stripped 1 base from V and 6 bases from J, with 16 bases between. This CDR3 is 15 amino acids long. The CDR3 region is CASSLGSSGNFEQYF. The CDR3 region has the DNA TGTGCCAGCAGCTTAGGGAGTTCAGGGAACTTCGAGCAGTACTTC.

The chain carries TRBV7-3 and TRBJ2-7; perhaps TRBD1 as D (5 bases). Trimming shortened V by 5 bases and J by 2 bases, and 10 bases separated the two germline ends. This CDR3 is built from 13 residues. Germline-derived CDR1 and CDR2 are SGHTA and FQGTGA. CDR3 sequence: CASSATVPYEQYF. DNA for the CDR3: TGTGCCAGCAGCGCGACAGTTCCCTACGAGCAGTACTTC.

The genes are TRBV9 and TRBJ2-7, with D uncertain. Per the germline V gene, CDR1 is SGDLS and CDR2 is YYNGEE. V lost 0 bases, J lost 2 bases, and 9 bases lay in between. This CDR3 is built from 14 residues. This CDR3 is CASSVGDFAYEQYF. The CDR3 bases are TGTGCCAGCAGCGTAGGAGACTTTGCCTACGAGCAGTACTTC.

The V call is TRBV28, the J call TRBJ2-4, with D maybe TRBD1 (6 bases). Trimming removed 5 bases from V and 0 bases from J, with 14 bases in between. The CDR3 is 16 residues long. Germline V gene sequence: CDR1 MDHEN, CDR2 SYDVKM. CDR3 sequence: CASSPPGVLAKNIQYF. In nucleotides, the CDR3 is TGTGCCAGCAGTCCTCCAGGGGTCTTAGCCAAAAACATTCAGTACTTC.

This chain uses TRBV7-8 with TRBJ1-2, with D perhaps matching TRBD1 (6 bases). V shed 5 bases and J shed 3 bases, with 16 bases lying between them. Germline V gene lookup returns CDR1 SGHVS and CDR2 FQNEAQ. The CDR3 is 15 residues long. The DNA for the CDR3 is TGTGCCAGCAGCAAAGGACAGACCAAAGACTATGGCTACACCTTC. The encoded protein is CASSKGQTKDYGYTF. The full variable domain, rest sourced from reference TRBV7-8 and TRBJ1-2, is GAGVSQSPRYKVAKRGQDVALRCDPISGHVSLFWYQQALGQGPEFLTYFQNEAQLDKSGLPSDRFFAERPEGSVSTLKIQRTQQEDSAVYLCASSKGQTKDYGYTFGSGTRLTVV.

A few counts support this clone. The J gene is TRBJ1-1, the V gene TRBV5-5; 9 bases fit TRBD1. V was clipped by 3 bases and J by 8 bases; unmatched bases: 17. CDR3 length: 17 residues. CDR1 SGHKS and CDR2 YYEKEE come from the germline V gene (reference sequence). CDR3 nucleotides: TGTGCCAGCAGCTCCTCCGATGTCGACAGGGGGAGGGCCGAAGCTTTCTTT. Protein: CASSSSDVDRGRAEAFF.

The chain couples TRBV28 to TRBJ1-3; TRBD1 aligns across 9 bases. The J segment lost 2 bases and the V segment lost 6 bases, leaving 5 bases of the junction unmatched. CDR1 and CDR2 from the germline V gene are MDHEN and SYDVKM. The CDR3 is made up of 15 amino acids. The CDR3 protein is CASRGQGAAGNTIYF. In DNA form, the CDR3 reads TGTGCCAGCAGGGGACAGGGAGCTGCTGGAAACACCATATATTTT.

This clone came up many times. This chain connects TRBV5-6 to TRBJ2-2; D is unresolved. There are 15 residues in the CDR3. The V and J ends lost 1 base and 0 bases respectively, with 7 bases between them. Germline V gene lookup returns CDR1 SGHDT and CDR2 YYEEEE. DNA of the CDR3: TGTGCCAGCAGCTTGCGCCAGGCGAACACCGGGGAGCTGTTTTTT. It specifies CASSLRQANTGELFF. The entire variable domain, with the rest obtained from reference TRBV5-6 and TRBJ2-2, is as follows: DAGVTQSPTHLIKTRGQQVTLRCSPKSGHDTVSWYQQALGQGPQFIFQYYEEEERQRGNFPDRFSGHQFPNYSSELNVNALLLGDSALYLCASSLRQANTGELFFGEGSRLTVL.

This clone was found a few times. This chain uses TRBV10-3 with TRBJ1-1, with TRBD1 matching 7 bases. Germline values: CDR1 ENHRY, CDR2 SYGVKD. The CDR3 runs 14 residues. V was pared by 6 bases and J by 2 bases, with 6 bases of the junction left unmatched. The CDR3 is CAISGTEFNTEAFF. The CDR3, as DNA: TGTGCCATCAGCGGGACAGAATTTAACACTGAAGCTTTCTTT.

The chain couples TRBV6-5 to TRBJ2-7; TRBD1 matches 8 bases. The ends lost 2 bases at V and 3 bases at J; junction bases unmatched: 9. The CDR3 runs to 16 residues. Germline loops: CDR1 MNHEY, CDR2 SVGAGI. CDR3 amino acids: CASSYRSQGAYYEQYF. The CDR3 region has the DNA TGTGCCAGCAGTTACCGTAGTCAGGGGGCTTACTACGAGCAGTACTTC.

The chain carries TRBV2 and TRBJ2-5; TRBD1 agrees at 7 bases. V gave up 2 bases and J gave up 5 bases; unmatched junction bases: 5. CDR1 and CDR2 from the germline V gene are SNHLY and FYNNEI. This CDR3 contains 14 residues. In nucleotides, the CDR3 is TGTGCCAGCAGTGAAAGGGGGCGAGGGGAGACCCAGTACTTC. Protein sequence: CASSERGRGETQYF.

The chain's CDR3 is CATSTSPGGGRSGYTF. The DNA of the CDR3 is TGTGCCACCAGCACTTCCCCTGGGGGAGGGAGATCTGGCTACACCTTC. The chain uses TRBV15 and TRBJ1-2; a possible D gene is TRBD1 (5 bases). The V and J ends lost 4 bases and 7 bases respectively, with 22 bases between them. The length of the CDR3 is 16 residues. Germline V gene data show CDR1 as LNHNV and CDR2 as YYDKDF (reference sequence).

The V and J genes are TRBV5-6 and TRBJ1-1; tentatively, D is TRBD1 (6 bases). Germline loops: CDR1 SGHDT, CDR2 YYEEEE. CDR3 length: 13 residues. V lost 2 bases and J lost 5, with 10 bases in between. CDR3 in amino acids: CASSLAGDTEAFF. The CDR3 DNA reads TGTGCCAGCAGCTTAGCAGGGGATACTGAAGCTTTCTTT.

The chain combines TRBV29-1 with TRBJ2-1; D is undetermined. CDR1 and CDR2 from the germline V gene are SQVTM and ANQGSEA. Trimming removed 5 bases from V and 13 bases from J, with 15 bases in between. The CDR3 has 11 residues. The CDR3 region is CSVSDSTPQFF. For the CDR3, the DNA is TGCAGCGTTAGTGATTCTACCCCTCAGTTCTTC.

This clone has a handful of counts. V is TRBV5-4 and J is TRBJ2-7; a weak D match, TRBD1 (6 bases). From germline, CDR1 is SGHNT and CDR2 YYREEE (reference sequence). This CDR3 has 13 residues. The V end was cut by 7 bases, the J end by 3 bases, with 14 bases between. CDR3 nucleotides: TGTGCCAGCCGGACGAGGGGGAACTACGAGCAGTACTTC. Amino acid sequence: CASRTRGNYEQYF.

This chain joins TRBV15 and TRBJ2-7; 12 bases align to TRBD2. The V and J ends lost 0 bases and 6 bases, in that order; junction bases with no gene match: 6. The CDR3 is 16 amino acids. From germline, CDR1 is LNHNV and CDR2 YYDKDF (reference sequence). The CDR3 DNA reads as TGTGCCACCAGCAGAGATAAGGCTAGCGGGAGGGCCGAGCAGTACTTC. Translation: CATSRDKASGRAEQYF.

V and J are TRBV28 and TRBJ2-3, with a tentative D call TRBD1 (6 bases). Germline values: CDR1 MDHEN, CDR2 SYDVKM. There are 13 residues in the CDR3. Trimming removed 2 bases at V and 4 bases at J, with 7 bases between. This chain's CDR3 is CASSLTGSDTQYF. The CDR3 DNA reads TGTGCCAGCAGTTTAACAGGGTCAGATACGCAGTATTTT.

On this clone itself: The germline gene is not matched at one end of the junction; a read error may be the cause. The chain employs TRBV20-1 and TRBJ2-3; 10 nucleotides align to TRBD2. This CDR3 spans 11 amino acids. CDR1 is DFQATT, CDR2 SNEGSKA, per germline (reference sequence). Written as DNA, the CDR3 is TGCAGTGCTACAAAGCGGGAGGGCCAGGATTTT. It is translated as CSATKREGQDF.

This clone was detected a few times. The chain links TRBV5-6 to TRBJ2-2; a weak D match, TRBD2 (7 bases). Between the trimmed V and J ends, which lost 5 bases and 4 bases, there was a span of 18 bases. The CDR3 is 16 amino acids. CDR1 is SGHDT and CDR2 is YYEEEE in the germline V gene. CDR3 region: CASSLGGPGGTGELFF. Written as DNA, the CDR3 is TGTGCCAGCAGTCTGGGGGGGCCCGGAGGCACCGGGGAGCTGTTTTTT.

The V call is TRBV18, the J call TRBJ1-5, with TRBD1 matching over 7 bases. V lost 8 bases, J lost 2 bases, and 18 bases stayed unmatched. The CDR3 consists of 18 residues. Germline-derived CDR1 and CDR2 are KGHSH and LQKENI. The CDR3 loop is CASTRDRRGRDGNQPQHF. The CDR3 coding sequence is TGTGCCAGCACCCGGGACAGACGAGGGCGGGATGGCAATCAGCCCCAGCATTTT.

The chain has TRBV15 and TRBJ2-2; 11 positions match TRBD2. In germline, CDR1 is LNHNV, CDR2 YYDKDF (reference sequence). This CDR3 spans 15 amino acids. Trimming at V came to 6 bases and at J to 3 bases, leaving 3 bases not matched to a gene. CDR3 amino acids: CATSLAGGYTGELFF. The CDR3 coding sequence is TGTGCCACCAGTTTAGCGGGAGGGTACACCGGGGAGCTGTTTTTT.

The CDR3 DNA is TGTGCCAGCAGATCGTTAGCGGGAGCGGATGAGCAGTTCTTC. Translation gives CASRSLAGADEQFF. The chain links TRBV27 to TRBJ2-1; 9 bases are shared with TRBD2. Germline CDR1 is MNHEY and CDR2 is SMNVEV (reference sequence). V shed 6 bases and J 8 bases; nucleotides not matched to a gene: 8. There are 14 residues in the CDR3.